The 16 T cell receptor beta chains listed next were all sequenced from one sample in a study of blood T cell repertoires in COVID-19. Assay: immunoSEQ multiplex PCR; the TCRdb copy retains only in-frame clones and omits some. The repertoire holds approximately 470,000 clones, with approximately 85% as singletons. Sample: peripheral blood. The receptor source for this set is a human donor in a cohort sampled during active COVID-19.

The chain links TRBV10-3 to TRBJ2-7; weak D call: TRBD2 (5 bases). Germline V lookup: CDR1 ENHRY, CDR2 SYGVKD. The CDR3 covers 15 residues. Deletions cut 7 bases from V and 2 bases from J, with 18 bases between. As DNA, the CDR3 is TGTGCCATCACCCCGGCAGCGGAGATAACCTACGAGCAGTACTTC. It yields the protein CAITPAAEITYEQYF.

Remarks on this clone: The conserved phenylalanine or tryptophan is not found at the CDR3 terminus, so this likely reflects a read error. Because the CDR3's place on the DNA is in doubt, the DNA is left out and the CDR3 is given as listed by TCRdb. The chain uses TRBV5-6 and TRBJ1-1; the tabulated D call, TRBD1, remains unverified against the DNA. The CDR3 numbers 11 amino acids, ends counted. The germline V gene has CDR1 SGHDT and CDR2 YYEEEE. CDR3 loop: CASSLGALTRL.

The V call is TRBV7-2, the J call TRBJ2-7; D gene unclear. Germline CDR1 and CDR2: SGHTA and FQGNSA. V dropped 4 bases and J dropped 0 bases, with 4 bases sitting between them. The CDR3 is 12 residues long. CDR3 region: CASSSYSYEQYF. In DNA, the CDR3 is TGTGCCAGCAGCTCGTACTCCTACGAGCAGTACTTC.

The gene calls are TRBV3-1 (or the pseudogene TRBV3-2) and TRBJ2-1; D might be TRBD2 (5 bases). CDR3 length: 16 amino acids. The V gene lost 7 bases and the J gene lost 2 bases, with 18 bases spanning the gap. Per germline, CDR1 LGHDT and CDR2 YNNKEL (reference sequence). The CDR3, as DNA: TGTGCCAGCACCCATGCCCGGAGCGGAGCCTACAATGAGCAGTTCTTC. Encoded protein: CASTHARSGAYNEQFF.

The chain combines TRBV6-5 with TRBJ2-3, with 9 bases matching TRBD2. The CDR3 sequence is 15 residues long. Germline CDR1 and CDR2: MNHEY and SVGAGI. V shed 6 bases, J shed 4 bases, and the junction held 8 bases outside the gene matches. The CDR3 protein is CASSDSGRIPDTQYF. The DNA of the CDR3 is TGTGCCAGCAGCGATAGCGGGAGAATCCCAGATACGCAGTATTTT.

The J gene is TRBJ2-5, the V gene TRBV5-8; 7 positions agree with TRBD2. The V gene's germline CDR1 is SGHTS and CDR2 YDEGEE. The CDR3 contains 13 residues. With V trimmed by 1 base and J by 5 bases, 2 bases remained unmatched. The CDR3 reads CASSLRGGETQYF. In DNA form, the CDR3 reads TGTGCCAGCAGCTTGAGGGGAGGGGAGACCCAGTACTTC.

This rearrangement joins TRBV2 to TRBJ1-4; D gene ambiguous. Germline V gives CDR1 SNHLY, CDR2 FYNNEI. The CDR3 is made up of 16 amino acids. Trimming cost V 7 bases and J 3 bases, with 18 bases left between them. CDR3 residues: CASNPPTQSPNEKLFF. CDR3 in DNA: TGTGCCAGCAATCCTCCTACACAGAGTCCTAATGAAAAACTGTTTTTT.

V gene TRBV5-1 combines with J gene TRBJ2-7; 11 bases are a match to TRBD2. In germline, CDR1 is SGHRS, CDR2 YFSETQ. This CDR3 has 15 residues. V shed 4 bases and J 2 bases; nucleotides not matched to a gene: 5. CDR3: CASSAGLAETYEQYF. The DNA for the CDR3 is TGCGCCAGCAGCGCGGGACTAGCGGAGACCTACGAGCAGTACTTC.

The J gene is TRBJ2-7, the V gene TRBV27, with 8 positions matching TRBD2. Per germline, CDR1 MNHEY and CDR2 SMNVEV (reference sequence). After removal of 6 bases from V and 2 bases from J, the junction contained 6 bases not matched to a gene. The CDR3 spans 14 residues. CDR3 in amino acids: CASRQRERAYEQYF. The CDR3 nucleotides read TGTGCCAGCAGACAGCGGGAGAGGGCCTACGAGCAGTACTTC.

The V and J genes are TRBV5-1 and TRBJ2-1; D is ambiguous. Trimming took 3 bases from V and 2 from J, leaving 9 bases between them. Germline lookup yields CDR1 SGHRS and CDR2 YFSETQ. This CDR3 contains 14 residues. CDR3 DNA: TGCGCCAGCAGCTCTGACTCAACCTACAATGAGCAGTTCTTC. As protein: CASSSDSTYNEQFF.

The chain carries TRBV6-6 and TRBJ1-4; D gene uncertain. The V gene's germline CDR1 is MNHNY and CDR2 SVGAGI (reference sequence). The CDR3 length is 16 residues. The germline V and J ends were trimmed by 4 bases and 0 bases, with 12 bases remaining between them. For the CDR3, the DNA is TGTGCCAGCAGTTCCCCGGGTGGCCCAACTAATGAAAAACTGTTTTTT. Residues: CASSSPGGPTNEKLFF.

The gene calls are TRBV21-1 and TRBJ2-6; the listed D gene, TRBD1, was not tested against the DNA. TRBV21-1 is a pseudogene locus. CDR3 length: 18 amino acids. CDR3 in amino acids: CASSKEVRGWLGANVLTF. The CDR3, as DNA: TGTGCCAGCAGCAAAGAGGTCAGGGGCTGGCTCGGGGCCAACGTCCTGACTTTC.

The V and J genes are TRBV15 and TRBJ2-5; possible D gene TRBD2, 5 bases. Germline CDR1 LNHNV, CDR2 YYDKDF (reference sequence). V lost 1 base to trimming and J lost 5 bases, with 14 bases between them. The CDR3 has 15 residues. CDR3: CATSRGGDQWETQYF. CDR3 nucleotide sequence: TGTGCCACCAGCAGAGGGGGAGACCAGTGGGAGACCCAGTACTTC. Based on the CDR3 plus reference TRBV15 and TRBJ2-5, the full variable domain is DAMVIQNPRYQVTQFGKPVTLSCSQTLNHNVMYWYQQKSSQAPKLLFHYYDKDFNNEADTPDNFQSRRPNTSFCFLDIRSPGLGDTAMYLCATSRGGDQWETQYFGPGTRLLVL.

J is TRBJ2-5 and V is TRBV19; 8 positions agree with TRBD2. Germline CDR1 LNHDA, CDR2 SQIVND (reference sequence). There are 14 residues in the CDR3. The J segment lost 5 bases and the V segment lost 6 bases, leaving 8 bases of the junction unmatched. This CDR3 reads CASSSGGLGETQYF. DNA for the CDR3: TGTGCCAGTAGCTCGGGGGGGCTGGGGGAGACCCAGTACTTC.

The rearrangement joins TRBV7-2 to TRBJ1-2; no definite D call. CDR1 is SGHTA and CDR2 is FQGNSA in the germline V gene. V lost 8 bases, J lost 8 bases, and 24 bases lay in between. This CDR3 has 15 residues. Here the CDR3 reads CASSFILRGERGYTF. DNA of the CDR3: TGTGCCAGCTCCTTTATTCTACGGGGAGAGAGGGGCTACACCTTC.

This sequence joins TRBV3-1 (or the pseudogene TRBV3-2) and TRBJ2-2; 12 nucleotides match TRBD2. The CDR3 has 19 residues. Germline CDR1 LGHDT, CDR2 YNNKEL (reference sequence). With 3 bases clipped from V and 0 bases from J, the junction kept 8 bases outside the gene matches. This chain's CDR3 is CASSHSGLAGGPNTGELFF. In nucleotides, the CDR3 is TGTGCCAGCAGCCACTCCGGGCTAGCGGGAGGGCCGAACACCGGGGAGCTGTTTTTT.